The 16 T cell receptor beta chains listed next were all sequenced from one sample in a study of T cell responses to AZD1222 COVID-19 vaccine. Libraries were prepared by immunoSEQ multiplex PCR; TCRdb keeps only in-frame clonotypes and omits some of them. This sample yields some 150,000 clones, of which 85% to 95% are seen a single time; approximately 2% belongs to the top ten. Sequenced material: peripheral blood, taken on day 0 of AZD1222 vaccination. Receptor source: an adult in good health.

This sequence joins TRBV7-9 and TRBJ1-2; 9 bases are shared with TRBD1. This CDR3 spans 14 amino acids. Per germline, CDR1 SEHNR and CDR2 FQNEAQ (reference sequence). V lost 5 bases to trimming and J lost 3 bases; unmatched junction nucleotides: 4. The CDR3 nucleotides are TGTGCCAGCAGCACACGGGACAGGGACTATGGCTACACCTTC. Translating gives CASSTRDRDYGYTF.

The CDR3 sequence: CASKSRIFPGQGSANEKLFF. Here the CDR3 DNA reads TGTGCCAGCAAGTCCCGAATTTTCCCGGGACAGGGAAGCGCTAATGAAAAACTGTTTTTT. This chain links TRBV2 with TRBJ1-4; the match to TRBD1 covers 9 bases. In germline, CDR1 is SNHLY, CDR2 FYNNEI. The CDR3 is 20 residues long. J lost 3 bases, V lost 7 bases, and 21 bases had no gene match. The full variable domain, its missing parts supplied by reference TRBV2 and TRBJ1-4, is EPEVTQTPSHQVTQMGQEVILRCVPISNHLYFYWYRQILGQKVEFLVSFYNNEISEKSEIFDDQFSVERPDGSNFTLKIRSTKLEDSAMYFCASKSRIFPGQGSANEKLFFGSGTQLSVL.

The chain uses TRBV5-5 and TRBJ2-3, with D perhaps matching TRBD2 (6 bases). V was cut by 5 bases and J by 6 bases, with 7 bases left in between. CDR1 is SGHKS and CDR2 is YYEKEE in the germline V gene (reference sequence). The CDR3 loop spans 11 amino acids. The CDR3 spells CASSRGDTQYF. In DNA form, the CDR3 reads TGTGCCAGCAGTCGGGGGGATACGCAGTATTTT.

J is TRBJ1-1 and V is TRBV29-1; 8 nucleotides align to TRBD1. V shed 1 base, J shed 5 bases, and the junction held 3 bases outside the gene matches. The CDR3 spans 13 residues. Germline V CDR1 and CDR2: SQVTM, ANQGSEA. CDR3: CSVEGQGRTEAFF. The CDR3 nucleotides are TGCAGCGTTGAAGGACAGGGGCGAACTGAAGCTTTCTTT.

V and J are TRBV5-1 and TRBJ2-7; either TRBD1 or TRBD2 may fit D (5 bases each). V lost 6 bases and J 6 bases, leaving 16 bases between the germline ends. The CDR3 extends over 13 amino acids. The germline gives CDR1 SGHRS, CDR2 YFSETQ. In nucleotides, the CDR3 is TGCGCCAGCAACCTGGGGGATAGCCTCGAGCAGTACTTC. This encodes CASNLGDSLEQYF.

This clone has just one count. This chain links TRBV6-5 with TRBJ1-6; 7 nucleotides agree with TRBD1. Germline CDR1 and CDR2: MNHEY and SVGAGI. With 8 bases clipped from V and 10 bases from J, the junction kept 8 bases outside the gene matches. The CDR3 is made up of 13 amino acids. The CDR3 DNA is TGTGCCAGCCAGGGACAGAGTCACTCACCCCTCCACTTT. Amino acid sequence: CASQGQSHSPLHF.

The chain has TRBV28 and TRBJ2-7; D possibly corresponds to TRBD1 (6 bases). CDR1 and CDR2 (germline): MDHEN, SYDVKM. The CDR3 runs to 12 residues. Trimming took off 8 bases at V and 5 bases at J, with 13 bases between the two ends. The CDR3 here is CASRRGRDEQYF. CDR3 coding DNA: TGTGCCAGCCGCAGGGGCCGGGACGAGCAGTACTTC.

The chain combines TRBV9 with TRBJ1-2, with D possibly TRBD1 on 6 matching bases. Germline assignment: CDR1 SGDLS and CDR2 YYNGEE. Trimming cost V 3 bases and J 8 bases, with 17 bases left between them. This CDR3 has 14 residues. CDR3 amino acids: CASSAVGGWEGYTF. CDR3 nucleotides: TGTGCCAGCAGCGCAGTAGGGGGATGGGAAGGCTACACCTTC.

This CDR3 is CASSQGGAGGYTF. CDR3 nucleotide sequence: TGTGCCAGCAGCCAGGGGGGGGCGGGTGGCTACACCTTC. V usage is TRBV7-8 and J usage is TRBJ1-2; 7 bases are shared with TRBD1. CDR1 and CDR2 from the germline V gene are SGHVS and FQNEAQ. The CDR3 is made up of 13 amino acids. V shed 5 bases and J 7 bases; nucleotides not matched to a gene: 7.

This clone was counted once. This CDR3 is CASSVGLAGGIEQFF. CDR3 coding DNA: TGTGCCAGCAGCGTGGGACTAGCGGGGGGAATTGAGCAGTTCTTC. The chain employs TRBV5-6 and TRBJ2-1; 15 positions match TRBD2. Germline-derived CDR1 and CDR2 are SGHDT and YYEEEE. J gave up 9 bases and V 4 bases, and 5 bases lay outside the gene matches. The CDR3 totals 15 residues.

This clone has just a few counts. Written as DNA, the CDR3 is TGTGCCAGCAGTTACCACCGGGGACCCTATGGCTACACCTTC. It translates to CASSYHRGPYGYTF. The chain combines TRBV6-5 with TRBJ1-2, with D tentatively TRBD1 (5 bases). Trimming pared 2 bases from V and 4 bases from J, leaving 11 bases between. Per germline, CDR1 MNHEY and CDR2 SVGAGI. The CDR3 contains 14 residues.

The CDR3 loop is CASRGGLTTEAFF. As DNA, the CDR3 is TGTGCCAGCAGAGGGGGCCTAACCACTGAAGCTTTCTTT. V and J are TRBV13 and TRBJ1-1, with 7 nucleotides matching TRBD1. Germline V CDR1 and CDR2: PRHDT, FYEKMQ (reference sequence). V was clipped by 6 bases and J by 4 bases; unmatched bases: 5. The CDR3 sequence is 13 residues long.

The chain uses TRBV7-2 and TRBJ1-2, with D unresolved. Trimming removed 2 bases at V and 10 bases at J, with 14 bases between. Germline loops: CDR1 SGHTA, CDR2 FQGNSA. The CDR3 totals 13 residues. The CDR3, as DNA: TGTGCCAGCAGCTTACCCCCTGGACGTGACTACACCTTC. Translating gives CASSLPPGRDYTF.

The chain uses TRBV6-5 and TRBJ2-6; D unclear. CDR1 and CDR2 from the germline V gene are MNHEY and SVGAGI. The CDR3 runs to 14 residues. V was shortened by 5 bases and J by 4 bases, with 9 bases between the two germline ends. Written as DNA, the CDR3 is TGTGCCAGCAGTCCCCCCCCCGGGGCCAACGTCCTGACTTTC. This translates into CASSPPPGANVLTF.

The chain links TRBV10-3 to TRBJ2-1; 8 bases match TRBD2. Germline V lookup: CDR1 ENHRY, CDR2 SYGVKD. The CDR3 sequence is 13 residues long. Trimming took 6 bases from V and 6 from J; bases not matched to a gene: 4. DNA of the CDR3: TGTGCCATCAGCGGGGGGGCGGGCAATGAGCAGTTCTTC. Protein product: CAISGGAGNEQFF.

CDR3 in DNA: TGTGCCAGCAGCTTGGCCACACAGGTAAACCCGAGTGAAGCTTTCTTT. It encodes CASSLATQVNPSEAFF. The chain joins TRBV5-4 to TRBJ1-1, with D possibly TRBD1 on 5 matching bases. V lost 0 bases, J lost 7 bases, and 19 bases lay in between. Germline V gene sequence: CDR1 SGHNT, CDR2 YYREEE (reference sequence). This CDR3 spans 16 amino acids.